Listed below are T cell receptor beta chains from one sample, sequenced in a study of T-cell reconstitution after alpha-beta-depleted transplantation in children. TCRdb reprocessed the PCR reads via MiXCR and lists one record per CDR3 protein. Seen here are about 610,000 distinct CDR3 sequences, under 12% observed once, and the top ten hold less than 5%. The material sequenced was PBMCs from the stem cell graft donor, taken from the stem cell graft. These receptor sequences come from a human donor who donated a stem cell graft to a child with acute myeloid leukemia. CDR3s include the opening cysteine and the closing phenylalanine or tryptophan. D genes are given only for firm matches. Size is stated for part of the rows, as once, few or many counts, or as a class when the clone is expanded.

d_call	v_call	clone_size	cdr3_length	j_call	cdr3_nt	cdr3_aa
.	TRBV7-2	.	14	TRBJ1-2	TGTGCCAGCAGCGAAGGACGCGGAAGTTATGGCTACACCTTC	CASSEGRGSYGYTF
TRBD1	TRBV20-1	.	15	TRBJ1-2	TGCAGTGCTAGCTCTGAGGGGGCGCCCGGCTATGGCTACACCTTC	CSASSEGAPGYGYTF
.	TRBV5-1	many	14	TRBJ2-3	TGCGCCAGCAGCTTGATGGTCTACACAGATACGCAGTATTTT	CASSLMVYTDTQYF
.	TRBV3-1	.	16	TRBJ2-5	TGTGCCAGCAGCTCGTACGAGGAGGGAAGTCGGGAGACCCAGTACTTC	CASSSYEEGSRETQYF
TRBD2	TRBV20-1	many	16	TRBJ2-7	TGCAGTGCTAGCGCAACTAGCGCCATTAGCTCCTACGAGCAGTACTTC	CSASATSAISSYEQYF
TRBD1	TRBV29-1	many	16	TRBJ1-6	TGCAGCGCCTCCTTTGCCGGGACAGGAGGGGATTCACCCCTCCACTTT	CSASFAGTGGDSPLHF
.	TRBV28	.	17	TRBJ2-1	TGTGCCAGCAGTTTATCCCTACAGGGCTTGTTTTACAATGAGCAGTTCTTC	CASSLSLQGLFYNEQFF
TRBD1	TRBV3-1	.	15	TRBJ2-7	TGTGCCAGCAGCCCATTCCTCGGACAGGCCTACGAGCAGTACTTC	CASSPFLGQAYEQYF
.	TRBV7-6	few	15	TRBJ2-1	TGTGCCAGCAGCTTAATACAGGGTGGCTACAATGAGCAGTTCTTC	CASSLIQGGYNEQFF
TRBD1	TRBV28	many	17	TRBJ2-1	TGTGCCAGCAGTTCCGTCAGGGACAGGGGGGTCTACAATGAGCAGTTCTTC	CASSSVRDRGVYNEQFF
TRBD1	TRBV20-1	few	14	TRBJ1-5	TGCAGTGCTAGAGAGACAGGGCCCAATCAGCCCCAGCATTTT	CSARETGPNQPQHF
TRBD1	TRBV7-9	many	15	TRBJ1-4	TGTGCCAGCAGCCCAGGACAGGGCGCTAATGAAAAACTGTTTTTT	CASSPGQGANEKLFF
TRBD1	TRBV25-1	few	15	TRBJ1-6	TGTGCCAGCAGTGAACTCGGGACAGGGTATTCACCCCTCCACTTT	CASSELGTGYSPLHF
.	TRBV10-3	.	12	TRBJ2-7	TGTGCCATCAGTGAAATTAGCTACGAGCAGTACTTC	CAISEISYEQYF